These T cell receptor beta chains were read from a single sample in a study of OX40 agonist ivuxolimab in advanced cancers. Clones were read by immunoSEQ multiplex PCR, and TCRdb kept only the in-frame ones, dropping some. The profile shows 90,000 to 100,000 clones, about 90% of them singletons. Specimen: CD4+ or CD8+ T cells sorted from blood, collected in a trial of the OX40 agonist ivuxolimab. Receptors originate from an adult with an advanced solid tumor such as melanoma, head and neck, liver or kidney cancer. Each CDR3 is given with its conserved first and last residue. Each record gives: V gene, J gene, D gene, CDR3 length, CDR3 protein. D genes are given only for firm matches.

V gene: TRBV6-6
J gene: TRBJ1-2
D gene: .
CDR3 length: 11
CDR3 protein: CATPQWPGYTF

V gene: TRBV18
J gene: TRBJ2-5
D gene: TRBD1
CDR3 length: 14
CDR3 protein: CASSPLDRGETQYF

V gene: TRBV27
J gene: TRBJ1-6
D gene: TRBD1
CDR3 length: 15
CDR3 protein: CASRFTGQGRSPLHF

V gene: TRBV28
J gene: TRBJ1-2
D gene: TRBD1
CDR3 length: 15
CDR3 protein: CASSFPTGGGYGYTF

V gene: TRBV6-1
J gene: TRBJ1-4
D gene: .
CDR3 length: 13
CDR3 protein: CATQELFDEKLFF

V gene: TRBV5-1
J gene: TRBJ1-1
D gene: TRBD1
CDR3 length: 16
CDR3 protein: CASSAGTGGRNTEAFF

V gene: TRBV7-2
J gene: TRBJ2-7
D gene: .
CDR3 length: 12
CDR3 protein: CASSSQGYEQYF

V gene: TRBV7-2
J gene: TRBJ1-2
D gene: .
CDR3 length: 13
CDR3 protein: CASSLGNNYGYTF

V gene: TRBV4-3
J gene: TRBJ2-2
D gene: .
CDR3 length: 14
CDR3 protein: CASSAWGDTGELFF

V gene: TRBV6-5
J gene: TRBJ2-7
D gene: TRBD1
CDR3 length: 14
CDR3 protein: CASRRGQGAYEQYF

V gene: TRBV5-6
J gene: TRBJ2-5
D gene: TRBD2
CDR3 length: 16
CDR3 protein: CASSYTSGGPKETQYF

V gene: TRBV2
J gene: TRBJ2-1
D gene: .
CDR3 length: 11
CDR3 protein: CASTPLNEQFF

V gene: TRBV29-1
J gene: TRBJ1-4
D gene: .
CDR3 length: 13
CDR3 protein: CSVVRGIGEKLFF

V gene: TRBV29-1
J gene: TRBJ1-2
D gene: .
CDR3 length: 13
CDR3 protein: CSVDFGGGYGYTF

V gene: TRBV2
J gene: TRBJ2-5
D gene: TRBD2
CDR3 length: 15
CDR3 protein: CASSRTSGMWETQYF

V gene: TRBV28
J gene: TRBJ2-7
D gene: TRBD1
CDR3 length: 13
CDR3 protein: CASNGDRVYEQYF

V gene: TRBV7-2
J gene: TRBJ2-5
D gene: TRBD1
CDR3 length: 14
CDR3 protein: CASSSQGDGETQYF

V gene: TRBV6-5
J gene: TRBJ1-2
D gene: .
CDR3 length: 12
CDR3 protein: CASTPGAYGYTF

V gene: TRBV30
J gene: TRBJ1-5
D gene: TRBD1
CDR3 length: 13
CDR3 protein: CAWSSGGRQPQHF

V gene: TRBV5-6
J gene: TRBJ2-5
D gene: .
CDR3 length: 13
CDR3 protein: CASSLGQQETQYF

V gene: TRBV7-2
J gene: TRBJ1-6
D gene: .
CDR3 length: 14
CDR3 protein: CASSLNSGDSPLHF

V gene: TRBV9
J gene: TRBJ2-7
D gene: .
CDR3 length: 15
CDR3 protein: CASSETPVMAYEQYF

V gene: TRBV29-1
J gene: TRBJ1-4
D gene: .
CDR3 length: 14
CDR3 protein: CSVSSGATNEKLFF

V gene: TRBV28
J gene: TRBJ1-4
D gene: .
CDR3 length: 13
CDR3 protein: CATCTATNEKLFF

V gene: TRBV7-8
J gene: TRBJ1-4
D gene: .
CDR3 length: 13
CDR3 protein: CASSFGENEKLFF

V gene: TRBV4-1
J gene: TRBJ2-7
D gene: TRBD2
CDR3 length: 17
CDR3 protein: CASSQDGGGGAFYEQYF

V gene: TRBV28
J gene: TRBJ2-1
D gene: TRBD1
CDR3 length: 15
CDR3 protein: CASTQTGGSYNEQFF

V gene: TRBV7-9
J gene: TRBJ1-1
D gene: .
CDR3 length: 15
CDR3 protein: CASSPRRQGVTEAFF

V gene: TRBV5-6
J gene: TRBJ2-3
D gene: TRBD1
CDR3 length: 16
CDR3 protein: CASSLGWTGGMSEQYF

V gene: TRBV7-9
J gene: TRBJ1-5
D gene: .
CDR3 length: 15
CDR3 protein: CASSPPGVGNQPQHF

V gene: TRBV5-1
J gene: TRBJ1-1
D gene: .
CDR3 length: 15
CDR3 protein: CASSLGWSVGTEAFF

V gene: TRBV7-8
J gene: TRBJ1-2
D gene: TRBD1
CDR3 length: 13
CDR3 protein: CASSDGQGYGYTF

V gene: TRBV7-2
J gene: TRBJ1-2
D gene: TRBD1
CDR3 length: 13
CDR3 protein: CATRQGTNYGYTF

V gene: TRBV5-5
J gene: TRBJ1-1
D gene: .
CDR3 length: 11
CDR3 protein: CASSLAAEAFF

V gene: TRBV28
J gene: TRBJ1-1
D gene: .
CDR3 length: 15
CDR3 protein: CASRSEQGKNTEAFF

V gene: TRBV28
J gene: TRBJ1-5
D gene: .
CDR3 length: 16
CDR3 protein: CASSISGLYSNQPQHF

V gene: TRBV18
J gene: TRBJ2-7
D gene: TRBD1
CDR3 length: 15
CDR3 protein: CASSPPGQGLYEQYF

V gene: TRBV10-2
J gene: TRBJ1-1
D gene: .
CDR3 length: 15
CDR3 protein: CASSESGTPNTEAFF

V gene: TRBV7-6
J gene: TRBJ2-1
D gene: TRBD1
CDR3 length: 16
CDR3 protein: CASSLAGDRVHNEQFF

V gene: TRBV14
J gene: TRBJ1-4
D gene: TRBD1
CDR3 length: 14
CDR3 protein: CASSDDRGSEKLFF

V gene: TRBV7-8
J gene: TRBJ1-3
D gene: .
CDR3 length: 17
CDR3 protein: CASSSSLRETSGNTIYF

V gene: TRBV6-5
J gene: TRBJ1-4
D gene: .
CDR3 length: 13
CDR3 protein: CASSYSRREKLFF

V gene: TRBV7-8
J gene: TRBJ1-6
D gene: TRBD1
CDR3 length: 17
CDR3 protein: CASSPRTGGSYNSPLHF

V gene: TRBV4-1
J gene: TRBJ2-1
D gene: .
CDR3 length: 13
CDR3 protein: CASRGRRYNEQFF

V gene: TRBV6-1
J gene: TRBJ1-2
D gene: TRBD1
CDR3 length: 11
CDR3 protein: CASRQGDGYTF

V gene: TRBV15
J gene: TRBJ2-3
D gene: .
CDR3 length: 13
CDR3 protein: CATSRALLDTQYF

V gene: TRBV11-3
J gene: TRBJ2-7
D gene: .
CDR3 length: 12
CDR3 protein: CASSRVDHEQYF

V gene: TRBV5-6
J gene: TRBJ2-1
D gene: .
CDR3 length: 17
CDR3 protein: CASSLALRVAGDNEQFF

V gene: TRBV7-3
J gene: TRBJ1-4
D gene: TRBD1
CDR3 length: 15
CDR3 protein: CAGSGTGPTNEKLFF